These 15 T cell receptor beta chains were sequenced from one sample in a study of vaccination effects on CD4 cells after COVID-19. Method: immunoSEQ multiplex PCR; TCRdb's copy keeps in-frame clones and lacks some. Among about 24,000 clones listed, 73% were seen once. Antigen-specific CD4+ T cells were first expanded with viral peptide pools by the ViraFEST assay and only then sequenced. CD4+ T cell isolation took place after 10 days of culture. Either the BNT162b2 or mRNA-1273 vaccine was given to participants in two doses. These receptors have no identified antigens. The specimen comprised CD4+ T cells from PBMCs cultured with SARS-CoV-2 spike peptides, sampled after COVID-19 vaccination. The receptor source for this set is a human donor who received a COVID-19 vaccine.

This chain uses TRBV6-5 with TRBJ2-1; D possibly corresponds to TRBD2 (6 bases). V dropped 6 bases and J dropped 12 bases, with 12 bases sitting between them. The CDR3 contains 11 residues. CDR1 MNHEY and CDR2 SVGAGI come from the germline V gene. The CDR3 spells CASRTSLAQFF. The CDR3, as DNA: TGTGCCAGCAGGACTAGTTTGGCGCAGTTCTTC.

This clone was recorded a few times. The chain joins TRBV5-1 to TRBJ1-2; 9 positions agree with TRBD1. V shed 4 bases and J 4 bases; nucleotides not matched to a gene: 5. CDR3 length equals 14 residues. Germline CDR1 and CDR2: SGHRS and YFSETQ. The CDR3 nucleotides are TGCGCCAGCAGCCCGGGACAGGGTGGCTATGGCTACACCTTC. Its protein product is CASSPGQGGYGYTF.

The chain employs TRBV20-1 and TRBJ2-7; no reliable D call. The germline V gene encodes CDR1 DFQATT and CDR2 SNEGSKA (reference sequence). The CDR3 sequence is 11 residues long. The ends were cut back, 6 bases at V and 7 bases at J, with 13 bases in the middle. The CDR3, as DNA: TGCAGTGCGAAACTCTCGATTGAGCAGTACTTC. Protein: CSAKLSIEQYF.

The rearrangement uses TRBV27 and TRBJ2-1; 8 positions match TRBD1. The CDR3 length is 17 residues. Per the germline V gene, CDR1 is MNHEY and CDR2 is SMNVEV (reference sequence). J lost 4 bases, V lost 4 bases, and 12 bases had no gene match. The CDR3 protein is CASSSRQGRYRYNEQFF. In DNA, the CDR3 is TGTGCCAGCAGTTCTCGACAGGGGCGCTACAGATACAATGAGCAGTTCTTC.

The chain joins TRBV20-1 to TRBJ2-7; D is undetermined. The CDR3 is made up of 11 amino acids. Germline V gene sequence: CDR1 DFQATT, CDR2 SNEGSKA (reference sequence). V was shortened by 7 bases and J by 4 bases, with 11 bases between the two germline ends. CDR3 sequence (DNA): TGCAGTGGGCAACTTTTGTACGAGCAGTACTTC. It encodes CSGQLLYEQYF.

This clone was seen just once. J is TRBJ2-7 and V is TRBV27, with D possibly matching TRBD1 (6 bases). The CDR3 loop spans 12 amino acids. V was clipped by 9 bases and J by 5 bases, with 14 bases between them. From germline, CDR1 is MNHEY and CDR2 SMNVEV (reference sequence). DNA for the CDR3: TGTGCCAGGGACAGTATCCTCGACGAGCAGTACTTC. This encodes CARDSILDEQYF.

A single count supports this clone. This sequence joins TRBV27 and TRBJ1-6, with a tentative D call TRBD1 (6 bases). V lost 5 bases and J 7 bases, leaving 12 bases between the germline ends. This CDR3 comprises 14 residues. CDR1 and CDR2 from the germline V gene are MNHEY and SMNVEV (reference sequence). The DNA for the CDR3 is TGTGCCAGCAGTCGAGGACAGCGAAATTCACCCCTCCACTTT. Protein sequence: CASSRGQRNSPLHF.

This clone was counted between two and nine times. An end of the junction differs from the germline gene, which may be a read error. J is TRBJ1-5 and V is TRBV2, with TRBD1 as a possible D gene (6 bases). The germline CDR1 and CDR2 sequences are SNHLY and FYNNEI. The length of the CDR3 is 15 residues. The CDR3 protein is CASREGQGSFQPQHF. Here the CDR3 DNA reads TGTGCCAGCAGGGAAGGCCAGGGGAGTTTTCAGCCCCAGCATTTT. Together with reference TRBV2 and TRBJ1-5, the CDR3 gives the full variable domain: EPEVTQTPSHQVTQMGQEVILRCVPISNHLYFYWYRQILGQKVEFLVSFYNNEISEKSEIFDDQFSVERPDGSNFTLKIRSTKLEDSAMYFCASREGQGSFQPQHFGDGTRLSIL.

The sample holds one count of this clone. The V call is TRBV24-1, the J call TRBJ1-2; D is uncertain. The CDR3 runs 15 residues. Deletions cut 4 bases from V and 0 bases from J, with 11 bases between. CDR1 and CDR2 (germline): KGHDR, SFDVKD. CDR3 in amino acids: CATSESGSSNYGYTF. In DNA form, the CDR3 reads TGTGCCACCAGTGAGTCAGGTTCCTCTAACTATGGCTACACCTTC.

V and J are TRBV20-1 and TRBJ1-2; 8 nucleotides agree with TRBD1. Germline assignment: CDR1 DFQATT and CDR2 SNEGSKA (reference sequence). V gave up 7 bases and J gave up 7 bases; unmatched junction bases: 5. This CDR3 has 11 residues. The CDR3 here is CSGAGGRGYTF. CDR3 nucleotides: TGCAGTGGAGCAGGGGGCCGTGGCTACACCTTC.

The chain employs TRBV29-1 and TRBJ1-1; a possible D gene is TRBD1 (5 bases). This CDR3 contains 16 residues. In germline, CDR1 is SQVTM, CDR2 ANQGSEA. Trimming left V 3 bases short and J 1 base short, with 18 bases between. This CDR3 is CSVDSYGGISNTEAFF. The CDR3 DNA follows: TGCAGCGTTGATTCCTACGGGGGGATTTCGAACACTGAAGCTTTCTTT. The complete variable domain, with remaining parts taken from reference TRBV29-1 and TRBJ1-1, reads SAVISQKPSRDICQRGTSLTIQCQVDSQVTMMFWYRQQPGQSLTLIATANQGSEATYESGFVIDKFPISRPNLTFSTLTVSNMSPEDSSIYLCSVDSYGGISNTEAFFGQGTRLTVV.

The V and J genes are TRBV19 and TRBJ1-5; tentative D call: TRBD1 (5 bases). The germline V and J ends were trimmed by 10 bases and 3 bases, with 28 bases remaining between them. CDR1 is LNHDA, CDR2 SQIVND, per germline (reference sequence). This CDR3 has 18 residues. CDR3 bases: TGTGCCACCAGAAGCGATGGGGCTCTTAGTTACTTCAATCAGCCCCAGCATTTT. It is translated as CATRSDGALSYFNQPQHF. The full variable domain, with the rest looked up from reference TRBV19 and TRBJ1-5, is DGGITQSPKYLFRKEGQNVTLSCEQNLNHDAMYWYRQDPGQGLRLIYYSQIVNDFQKGDIAEGYSVSREKKESFPLTVTSAQKNPTAFYLCATRSDGALSYFNQPQHFGDGTRLSIL.

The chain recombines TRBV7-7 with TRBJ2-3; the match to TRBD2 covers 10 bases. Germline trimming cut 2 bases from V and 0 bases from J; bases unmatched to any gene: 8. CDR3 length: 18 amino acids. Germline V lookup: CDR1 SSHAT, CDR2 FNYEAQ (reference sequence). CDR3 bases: TGTGCCAGCAGCTTACGAGCGGGGGGGACGTATAGCACAGATACGCAGTATTTT. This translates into CASSLRAGGTYSTDTQYF.

CDR3 in amino acids: CASSRKPGTSGGDTDTQYF. The CDR3 DNA sequence: TGTGCCAGCAGCCGGAAACCAGGGACTAGCGGGGGGGACACAGATACGCAGTATTTT. This chain uses TRBV4-2 with TRBJ2-3; 16 nucleotides align to TRBD2. Per germline, CDR1 LGHNA and CDR2 YNFKEQ. CDR3 length: 19 residues. The ends lost 4 bases at V and 2 bases at J; junction bases unmatched: 9.

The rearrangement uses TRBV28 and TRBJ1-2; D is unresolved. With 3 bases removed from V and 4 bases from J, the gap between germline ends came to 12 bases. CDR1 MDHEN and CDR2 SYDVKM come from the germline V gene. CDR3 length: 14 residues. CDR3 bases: TGTGCCAGCAGTTTCCGGAGGTTTGGCTATGGCTACACCTTC. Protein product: CASSFRRFGYGYTF.